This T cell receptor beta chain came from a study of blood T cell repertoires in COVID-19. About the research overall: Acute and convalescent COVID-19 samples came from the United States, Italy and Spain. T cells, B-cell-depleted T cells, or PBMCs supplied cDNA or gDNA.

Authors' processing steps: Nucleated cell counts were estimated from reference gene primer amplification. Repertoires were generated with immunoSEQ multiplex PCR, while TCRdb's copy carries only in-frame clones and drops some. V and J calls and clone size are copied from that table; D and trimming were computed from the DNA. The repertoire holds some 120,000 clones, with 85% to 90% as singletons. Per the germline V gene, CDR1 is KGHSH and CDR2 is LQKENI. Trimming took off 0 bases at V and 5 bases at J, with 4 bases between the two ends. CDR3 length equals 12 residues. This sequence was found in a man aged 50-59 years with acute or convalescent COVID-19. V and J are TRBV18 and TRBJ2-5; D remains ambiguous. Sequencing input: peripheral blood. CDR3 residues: CASSPPGETQYF. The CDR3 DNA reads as TGTGCCAGCTCACCACCGGGCGAGACCCAGTACTTC.